A selection of T cell receptor beta chains follows, all from one sample in a study of neurological immune-mediated disorders. Each CDR3 protein is one row after TCRdb ran MiXCR on the 5' RACE reads. Here the sample spans fewer than 75,000 distinct CDR3 sequences, around 3% being singletons. Input material: PBMCs. The source is a man aged 40-49 years with multiple sclerosis. Each CDR3 is given with its conserved first and last residue. The D gene is left open where the match is weak. The listing skips clone size in some rows; elsewhere it reads once, few, many or a size class.

TRBV6-5	many	TRBJ1-2	NA	CASSYSAANYGYTF	TGTGCCAGCAGTTACTCGGCAGCTAACTATGGCTACACCTTC
TRBV29-1	many	TRBJ2-5	TRBD1	CSVLTGGGQETQYF	TGCAGCGTTCTTACAGGGGGCGGCCAAGAGACCCAGTACTTC
TRBV20-1	many	TRBJ2-7	TRBD2	CSARGRLADSYEQYF	TGCAGTGCTAGGGGTCGACTAGCGGACTCCTACGAGCAGTACTTC
TRBV18	many	TRBJ1-3	TRBD1	CASSQGGTGAGNTIYF	TGTGCCAGCTCACAAGGCGGGACAGGGGCTGGAAACACCATATATTTT
TRBV6-6	many	TRBJ1-3	NA	CASSLGGNTIYF	TGTGCCAGCAGTTTAGGGGGAAACACCATATATTTT
TRBV6-1	few	TRBJ2-3	NA	CASREGGPTDTQYF	TGTGCCAGCAGGGAAGGGGGGCCCACAGATACGCAGTATTTT
TRBV18	many	TRBJ1-5	NA	CASSRDVGGNQPQHF	TGTGCCAGCTCACGGGATGTGGGGGGCAATCAGCCCCAGCATTTT
TRBV20-1	many	TRBJ2-3	NA	CSARGGTTDTQYF	TGCAGTGCCAGGGGGGGGACCACAGATACGCAGTATTTT
TRBV7-9	few	TRBJ2-2	NA	CASSFELTANTGELFF	TGTGCCAGCAGCTTTGAACTAACCGCGAACACCGGGGAGCTGTTTTTT
TRBV11-2	many	TRBJ2-1	NA	CASSFWGAIDNEQFF	TGTGCCAGCAGCTTCTGGGGGGCCATAGACAATGAGCAGTTCTTC
TRBV3-1	few	TRBJ1-1	TRBD1	CASSQARTGGAFF	TGTGCCAGCAGCCAAGCACGGACAGGGGGAGCTTTCTTT
TRBV6-5	many	TRBJ2-2	NA	CASSYRGGTGELFF	TGTGCCAGCAGTTACAGAGGGGGCACCGGGGAGCTGTTTTTT
TRBV7-2	many	TRBJ1-2	NA	CASSTGQLGYGYTF	TGTGCCAGCAGTACCGGACAGCTCGGCTATGGCTACACCTTC
TRBV5-1	many	TRBJ1-1	NA	CASSFTGVTNTEAFF	TGCGCCAGCAGCTTTACCGGGGTCACAAACACTGAAGCTTTCTTT
TRBV20-1	many	TRBJ2-2	TRBD1	CSASDRVAGELFF	TGCAGTGCCTCGGACAGGGTTGCCGGGGAGCTGTTTTTT
TRBV5-6	NA	TRBJ1-5	TRBD1	CASSLALAPGGLFNQPQHF	TGTGCCAGCAGCTTGGCGTTGGCGCCAGGGGGCCTATTTAATCAGCCCCAGCATTTT
TRBV3-1	many	TRBJ1-5	NA	CASSQAGTMNQPQHF	TGTGCCAGCAGCCAAGCCGGGACAATGAATCAGCCCCAGCATTTT
TRBV10-2	many	TRBJ1-1	NA	CASSDGGYTEAFF	TGCGCCAGCAGTGATGGGGGGTACACTGAAGCTTTCTTT
TRBV12-3/TRBV12-4	many	TRBJ1-1	NA	CASTRVGANTEAFF	TGTGCCAGCACCAGAGTGGGGGCGAACACTGAAGCTTTCTTT
TRBV20-1	many	TRBJ1-2	NA	CSARDTGLGFGGYTF	TGCAGTGCTAGAGATACGGGGCTCGGGTTCGGGGGCTACACCTTC
TRBV12-3/TRBV12-4	many	TRBJ1-5	NA	CASTASGQSQPQHF	TGTGCCAGCACCGCCTCAGGACAGAGCCAGCCCCAGCATTTT
TRBV6-5	many	TRBJ1-2	TRBD1	CASTSQGQGGYGYTF	TGTGCCAGCACCTCCCAGGGACAGGGGGGGTATGGCTACACCTTC
TRBV20-1	many	TRBJ2-5	TRBD2	CSARGLLAGVRETQYF	TGCAGTGCTAGAGGGTTACTCGCGGGAGTCAGGGAGACCCAGTACTTC
TRBV15	many	TRBJ1-4	NA	CATSRGWRVGEKLFF	TGTGCCACCAGCAGAGGATGGAGGGTAGGGGAAAAACTGTTTTTT
TRBV5-1	many	TRBJ2-7	NA	CASSLGSSNYEQYF	TGCGCCAGCAGCTTGGGATCCAGTAACTACGAGCAGTACTTC
TRBV20-1	many	TRBJ1-5	TRBD1	CSASAGQDQPQHF	TGCAGTGCTAGCGCGGGACAGGATCAGCCCCAGCATTTT
TRBV7-9	many	TRBJ1-2	NA	CASSPGLYGYTF	TGTGCCAGCAGCCCGGGACTCTATGGCTACACCTTC
TRBV5-1	many	TRBJ1-2	NA	CASSPGHLNYGYTF	TGCGCCAGCAGCCCGGGACATCTGAACTATGGCTACACCTTC
TRBV20-1	many	TRBJ2-5	TRBD1	CSSRTGGETQYF	TGCAGTTCCAGGACAGGGGGAGAGACCCAGTACTTC
TRBV6-5	many	TRBJ2-6	NA	CASTATGANVLTF	TGTGCCAGTACAGCTACTGGGGCCAACGTCCTGACTTTC
TRBV5-1	many	TRBJ2-7	TRBD1	CASSLGTGNYEQYF	TGCGCCAGCAGCTTGGGGACAGGGAACTACGAGCAGTACTTC
TRBV12-3/TRBV12-4	many	TRBJ1-2	NA	CASSVRGGYTF	TGTGCCAGCAGTGTACGCGGCGGCTACACCTTC
TRBV10-3	few	TRBJ1-5	NA	CAISDPGNLEKTQNF	TGTGCCATCAGTGACCCAGGGAATTTGGAAAAGACCCAGAATTTT
TRBV24-1	many	TRBJ2-3	NA	CATSGTAAELEGTDTQYF	TGTGCCACCAGTGGCACAGCCGCCGAATTGGAGGGCACAGATACGCAGTATTTT
TRBV5-1	NA	TRBJ1-5	TRBD1	CASSATGGSNQPQHF	TGCGCCAGCAGCGCGACAGGGGGGAGCAATCAGCCCCAGCATTTT
TRBV7-9	many	TRBJ2-5	NA	CASSSTYPQGTQYF	TGTGCCAGCAGCTCCACGTATCCCCAGGGCACCCAGTACTTC
TRBV12-3/TRBV12-4	medium-sized	TRBJ2-1	NA	CASSYPLAGEQFF	TGTGCCAGCAGCTATCCACTAGCCGGCGAGCAGTTCTTC
TRBV20-1	many	TRBJ2-1	TRBD2	CSARGLAGGSYNEQFF	TGCAGTGCTAGGGGACTAGCGGGGGGCTCCTACAATGAGCAGTTCTTC
TRBV6-2/TRBV6-3	many	TRBJ2-6	NA	CASSYSYGGPGANVLTF	TGTGCCAGCAGTTACTCATACGGGGGGCCAGGGGCCAACGTCCTGACTTTC
TRBV3-1	few	TRBJ2-5	TRBD2	CASSQDPTSGGRTQYF	TGTGCCAGCAGCCAAGATCCTACTAGCGGGGGTAGGACCCAGTACTTC
TRBV5-1	many	TRBJ2-7	TRBD1	CASSFARGRYEQYF	TGCGCCAGCAGCTTCGCCAGGGGGCGATACGAGCAGTACTTC
TRBV7-8	many	TRBJ2-2	TRBD1	CASSPRGDGTGPTGELFF	TGTGCCAGCAGCCCTAGGGGTGACGGGACAGGCCCCACCGGGGAGCTGTTTTTT
TRBV5-6	many	TRBJ1-4	NA	CASSLVGEKLFF	TGTGCCAGCAGCTTGGTTGGCGAAAAACTGTTTTTT
TRBV3-1	many	TRBJ2-3	NA	CASSQDTGGTQYF	TGTGCCAGCAGCCAAGATACTGGGGGTACGCAGTATTTT
TRBV20-1	many	TRBJ1-1	NA	CSAKDSMNTEAFF	TGCAGTGCTAAGGATTCTATGAACACTGAAGCTTTCTTT
TRBV7-2	many	TRBJ2-3	NA	CASSFSQGTDTQYF	TGTGCCAGCAGTTTTTCTCAGGGGACAGATACGCAGTATTTT
TRBV27	many	TRBJ1-6	NA	CASSFQGENSPLHF	TGTGCCAGCAGTTTCCAGGGAGAAAATTCACCCCTCCACTTT